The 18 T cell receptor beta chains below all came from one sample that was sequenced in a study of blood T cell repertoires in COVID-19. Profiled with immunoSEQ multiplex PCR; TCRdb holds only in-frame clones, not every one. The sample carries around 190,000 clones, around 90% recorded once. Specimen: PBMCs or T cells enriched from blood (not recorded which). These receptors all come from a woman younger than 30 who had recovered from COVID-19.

CDR3 coding DNA: TGTGCCAGCAGCTTGGGAGGTGTTAGCACAGATACGCAGTATTTT. Translated: CASSLGGVSTDTQYF. The chain combines TRBV5-4 with TRBJ2-3; D remains unclear. The ends were cut back, 0 bases at V and 0 bases at J, with 8 bases in the middle. The CDR3 length is 15 residues. CDR1 is SGHNT and CDR2 is YYREEE in the germline V gene (reference sequence).

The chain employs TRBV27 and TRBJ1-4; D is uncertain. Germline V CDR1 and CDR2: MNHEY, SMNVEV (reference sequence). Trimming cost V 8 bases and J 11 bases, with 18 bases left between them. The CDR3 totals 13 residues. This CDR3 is CASRPGGVGKLFF. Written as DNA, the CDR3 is TGTGCCAGCCGACCCGGCGGTGTTGGTAAACTGTTTTTT.

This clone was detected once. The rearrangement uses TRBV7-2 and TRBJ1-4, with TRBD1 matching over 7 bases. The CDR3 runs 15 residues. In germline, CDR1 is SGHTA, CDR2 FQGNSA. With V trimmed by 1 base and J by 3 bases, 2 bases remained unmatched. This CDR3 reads CASSLGQGANEKLFF. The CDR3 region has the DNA TGTGCCAGCAGCTTAGGGCAGGGGGCTAATGAAAAACTGTTTTTT.

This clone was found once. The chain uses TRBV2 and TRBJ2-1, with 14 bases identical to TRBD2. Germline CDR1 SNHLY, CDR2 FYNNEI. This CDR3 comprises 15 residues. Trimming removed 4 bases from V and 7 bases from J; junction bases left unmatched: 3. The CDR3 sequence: CASSGGTSGSNEQFF. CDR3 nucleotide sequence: TGTGCCAGCAGTGGTGGGACTAGCGGGAGTAATGAGCAGTTCTTC.

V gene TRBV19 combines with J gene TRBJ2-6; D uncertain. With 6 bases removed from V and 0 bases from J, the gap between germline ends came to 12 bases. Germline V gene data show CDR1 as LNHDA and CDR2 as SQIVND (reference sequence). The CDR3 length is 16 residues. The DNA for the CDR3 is TGTGCCAGTAGGGCAGCGCTCACCTCTGGGGCCAACGTCCTGACTTTC. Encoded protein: CASRAALTSGANVLTF.

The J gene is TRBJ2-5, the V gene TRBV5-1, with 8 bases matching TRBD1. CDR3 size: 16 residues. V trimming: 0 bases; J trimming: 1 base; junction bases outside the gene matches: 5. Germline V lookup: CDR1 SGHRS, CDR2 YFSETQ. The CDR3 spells CASSLGGTGVQETQYF. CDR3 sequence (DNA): TGCGCCAGCAGCTTGGGCGGGACAGGTGTCCAAGAGACCCAGTACTTC. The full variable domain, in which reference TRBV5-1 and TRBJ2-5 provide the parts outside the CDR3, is KAGVTQTPRYLIKTRGQQVTLSCSPISGHRSVSWYQQTPGQGLQFLFEYFSETQRNKGNFPGRFSGRQFSNSRSEMNVSTLELGDSALYLCASSLGGTGVQETQYFGPGTRLLVL.

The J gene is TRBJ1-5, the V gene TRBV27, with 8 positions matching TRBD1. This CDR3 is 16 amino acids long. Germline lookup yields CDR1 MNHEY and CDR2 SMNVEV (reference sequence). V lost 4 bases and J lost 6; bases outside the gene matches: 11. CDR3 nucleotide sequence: TGTGCCAGCAGTTCCCGGGGCAGGGGGCATGGTCAGCCCCAGCATTTT. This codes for CASSSRGRGHGQPQHF.

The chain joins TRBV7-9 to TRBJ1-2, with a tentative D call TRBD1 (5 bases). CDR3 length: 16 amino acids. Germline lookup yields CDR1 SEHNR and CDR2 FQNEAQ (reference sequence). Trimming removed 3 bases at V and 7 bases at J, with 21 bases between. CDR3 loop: CASSFMVGGEVSGYTF. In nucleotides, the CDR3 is TGTGCCAGCAGCTTTATGGTCGGGGGGGAGGTTTCTGGCTACACCTTC.

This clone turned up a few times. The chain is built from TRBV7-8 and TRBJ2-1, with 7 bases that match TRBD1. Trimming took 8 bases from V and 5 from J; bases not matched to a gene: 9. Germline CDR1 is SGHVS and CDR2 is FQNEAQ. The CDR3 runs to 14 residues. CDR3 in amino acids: CASQLQGSDNEQFF. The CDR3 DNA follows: TGTGCCAGCCAACTACAGGGGTCGGACAATGAGCAGTTCTTC. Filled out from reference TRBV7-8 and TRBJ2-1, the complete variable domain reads GAGVSQSPRYKVAKRGQDVALRCDPISGHVSLFWYQQALGQGPEFLTYFQNEAQLDKSGLPSDRFFAERPEGSVSTLKIQRTQQEDSAVYLCASQLQGSDNEQFFGPGTRLTVL.

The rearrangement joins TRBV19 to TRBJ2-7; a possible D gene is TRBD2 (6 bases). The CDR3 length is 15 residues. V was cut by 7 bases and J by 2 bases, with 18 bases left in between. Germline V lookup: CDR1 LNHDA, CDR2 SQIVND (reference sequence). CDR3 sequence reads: CASTTGEGVAYEQYF. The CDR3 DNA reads TGTGCCAGTACCACGGGAGAGGGCGTAGCCTACGAGCAGTACTTC.

CDR3 sequence reads: CASSQGYSNQPQHF. The CDR3 nucleotides are TGTGCCAGCAGCCAGGGTTATAGCAATCAGCCCCAGCATTTT. The chain combines TRBV7-2 with TRBJ1-5; D possibly corresponds to TRBD1 (5 bases). Trimming left V 5 bases short and J 0 bases short, with 8 bases between. This CDR3 contains 14 residues. The germline V gene has CDR1 SGHTA and CDR2 FQGNSA.

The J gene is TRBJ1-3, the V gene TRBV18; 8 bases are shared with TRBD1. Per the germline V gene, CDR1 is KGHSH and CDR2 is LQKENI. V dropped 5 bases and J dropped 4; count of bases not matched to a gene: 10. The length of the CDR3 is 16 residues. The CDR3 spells CASSSRQGIAGNTIYF. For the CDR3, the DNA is TGTGCCAGCTCATCTCGACAGGGGATAGCAGGAAACACCATATATTTT.

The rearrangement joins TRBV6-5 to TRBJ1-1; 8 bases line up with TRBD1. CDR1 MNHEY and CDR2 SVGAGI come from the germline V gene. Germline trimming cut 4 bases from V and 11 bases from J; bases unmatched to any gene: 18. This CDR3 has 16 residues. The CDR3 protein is CASSSGTGGVSGKAFF. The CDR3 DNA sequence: TGTGCCAGCAGTTCCGGTACAGGGGGGGTCTCAGGAAAGGCTTTCTTT.

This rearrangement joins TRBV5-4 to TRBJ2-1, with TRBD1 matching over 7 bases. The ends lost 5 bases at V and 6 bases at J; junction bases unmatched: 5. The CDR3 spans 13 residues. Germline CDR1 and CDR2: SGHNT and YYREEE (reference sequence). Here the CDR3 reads CASRVTGRNEQFF. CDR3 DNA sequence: TGTGCCAGCAGGGTGACAGGGCGCAATGAGCAGTTCTTC.

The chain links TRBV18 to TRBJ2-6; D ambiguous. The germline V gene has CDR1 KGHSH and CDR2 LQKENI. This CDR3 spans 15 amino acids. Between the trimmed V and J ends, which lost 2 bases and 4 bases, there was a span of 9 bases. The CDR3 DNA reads TGTGCCAGCTCACCAACTCCCCCGGGGGCCAACGTCCTGACTTTC. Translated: CASSPTPPGANVLTF.

The CDR3 sequence: CASSKTGQAGNTIYF. The CDR3 DNA reads TGTGCCAGCAGTAAAACGGGACAGGCTGGAAACACCATATATTTT. The chain combines TRBV6-5 with TRBJ1-3; the match to TRBD1 covers 8 bases. This CDR3 is built from 15 residues. With V trimmed by 5 bases and J by 2 bases, 5 bases remained unmatched. CDR1 MNHEY and CDR2 SVGAGI come from the germline V gene.

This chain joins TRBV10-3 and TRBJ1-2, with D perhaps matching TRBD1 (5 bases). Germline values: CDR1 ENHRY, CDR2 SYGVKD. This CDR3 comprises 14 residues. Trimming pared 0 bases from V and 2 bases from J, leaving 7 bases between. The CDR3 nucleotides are TGTGCCATCAGTGAGTCTCGGGGGAACTATGGCTACACCTTC. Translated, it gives CAISESRGNYGYTF.

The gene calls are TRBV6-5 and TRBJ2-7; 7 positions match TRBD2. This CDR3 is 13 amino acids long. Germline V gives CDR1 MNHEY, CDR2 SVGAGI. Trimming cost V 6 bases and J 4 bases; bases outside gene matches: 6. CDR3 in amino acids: CASSRLAQYEQYF. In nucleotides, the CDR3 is TGTGCCAGCAGCAGACTAGCACAGTACGAGCAGTACTTC.